The present entry profiles one TCR beta chain with its context. Participants were aged roughly 18 to 89 years, lived in under 25 US areas, and enrolled virtually. Assignments of participants to cohorts depended upon their own reported clinical history. Two negative PCRs, clearance, or symptom resolution had been documented for recovered Cohort 3 donors. The data were obtained in a study of blood T cell repertoires in COVID-19. V was pared by 2 bases and J by 7 bases, with 6 bases between. The CDR3 runs 13 residues. Assay: immunoSEQ multiplex PCR; the TCRdb copy retains only in-frame clones and omits some. Counted here are 200,000 to 250,000 clones, around nine tenths occurring once; the ten biggest clones make up under 2.5%.

The sequence derives from a young woman who had recovered from COVID-19. Sample: PBMCs or T cells enriched from blood (not recorded which). The gene calls are TRBV12-3 or TRBV12-4 and TRBJ1-6; D gene uncertain. This CDR3 is CASSLRENSPLHF. Here the CDR3 DNA reads TGTGCCAGCAGTTTACGGGAAAATTCACCCCTCCACTTT.